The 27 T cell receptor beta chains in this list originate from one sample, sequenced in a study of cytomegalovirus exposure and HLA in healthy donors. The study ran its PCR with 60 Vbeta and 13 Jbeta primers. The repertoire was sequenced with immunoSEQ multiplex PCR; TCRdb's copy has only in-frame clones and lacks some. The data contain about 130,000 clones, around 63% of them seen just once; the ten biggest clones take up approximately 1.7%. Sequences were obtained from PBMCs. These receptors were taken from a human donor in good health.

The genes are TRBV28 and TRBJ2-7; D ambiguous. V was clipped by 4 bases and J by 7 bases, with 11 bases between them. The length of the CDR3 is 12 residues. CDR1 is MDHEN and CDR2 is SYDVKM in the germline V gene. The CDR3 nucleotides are TGTGCCAGCAGTTACCTCTCTAGGGAGCAGTACTTC. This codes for CASSYLSREQYF.

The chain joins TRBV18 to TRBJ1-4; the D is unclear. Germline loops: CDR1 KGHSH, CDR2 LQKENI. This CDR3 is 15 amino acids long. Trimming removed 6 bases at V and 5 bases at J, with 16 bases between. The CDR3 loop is CASSRSQAINEKLFF. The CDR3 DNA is TGTGCCAGCTCCCGGTCTCAGGCCATCAATGAAAAACTGTTTTTT.

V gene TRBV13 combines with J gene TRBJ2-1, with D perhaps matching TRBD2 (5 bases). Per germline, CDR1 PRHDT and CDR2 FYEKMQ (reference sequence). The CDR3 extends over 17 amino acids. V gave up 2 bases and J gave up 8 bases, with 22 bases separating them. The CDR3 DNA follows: TGTGCCAGCAGCTTAATCCCTCTGCGGGTGCGGGTCGATGAGCAGTTCTTC. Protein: CASSLIPLRVRVDEQFF.

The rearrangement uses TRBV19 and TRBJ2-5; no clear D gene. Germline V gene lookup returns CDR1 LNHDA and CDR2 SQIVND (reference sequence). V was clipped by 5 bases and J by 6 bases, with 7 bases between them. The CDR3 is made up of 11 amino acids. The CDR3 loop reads CASSSPKTQYF. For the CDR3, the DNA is TGTGCCAGTAGTTCCCCCAAGACCCAGTACTTC.

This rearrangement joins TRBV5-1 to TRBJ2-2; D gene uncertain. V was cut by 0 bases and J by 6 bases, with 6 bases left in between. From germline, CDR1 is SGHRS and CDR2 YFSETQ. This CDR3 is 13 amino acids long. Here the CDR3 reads CASSLGQAGELFF. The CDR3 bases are TGCGCCAGCAGCTTGGGCCAGGCCGGGGAGCTGTTTTTT.

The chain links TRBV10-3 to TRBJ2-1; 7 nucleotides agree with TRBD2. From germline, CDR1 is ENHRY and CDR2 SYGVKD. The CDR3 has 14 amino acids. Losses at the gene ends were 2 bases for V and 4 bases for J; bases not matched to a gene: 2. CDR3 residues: CAISEGLEYNEQFF. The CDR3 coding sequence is TGTGCCATCAGTGAGGGACTAGAATACAATGAGCAGTTCTTC.

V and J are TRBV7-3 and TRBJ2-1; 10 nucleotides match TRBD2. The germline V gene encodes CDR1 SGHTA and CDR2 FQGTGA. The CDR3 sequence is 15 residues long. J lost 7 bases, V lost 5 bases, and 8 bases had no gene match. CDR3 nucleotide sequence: TGTGCCAGCAGCCTGAGACTAGCGGGCGAGAATGAGCAGTTCTTC. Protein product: CASSLRLAGENEQFF.

CDR3 DNA: TGTGCCAGCAGTTACTCTTCAGGGGGAAATCAGCCCCAGCATTTT. This translates into CASSYSSGGNQPQHF. V usage is TRBV6-5 and J usage is TRBJ1-5; 7 bases map to TRBD1. V trimming: 0 bases; J trimming: 4 bases; junction bases outside the gene matches: 3. Germline loops: CDR1 MNHEY, CDR2 SVGAGI. The CDR3 has 15 amino acids.

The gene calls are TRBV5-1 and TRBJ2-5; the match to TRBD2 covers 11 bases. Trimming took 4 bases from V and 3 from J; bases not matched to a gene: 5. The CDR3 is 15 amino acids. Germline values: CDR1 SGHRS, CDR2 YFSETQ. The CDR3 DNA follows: TGCGCCAGCAGCGCCGGGACTAGCGGAGAAGAGACCCAGTACTTC. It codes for CASSAGTSGEETQYF.

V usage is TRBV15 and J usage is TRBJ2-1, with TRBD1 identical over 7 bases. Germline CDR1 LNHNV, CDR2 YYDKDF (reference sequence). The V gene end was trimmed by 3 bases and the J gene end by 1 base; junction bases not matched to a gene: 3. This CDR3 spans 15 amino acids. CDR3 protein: CATSRDRSSYNEQFF. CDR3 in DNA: TGTGCCACCAGCAGGGACAGGTCATCCTACAATGAGCAGTTCTTC.

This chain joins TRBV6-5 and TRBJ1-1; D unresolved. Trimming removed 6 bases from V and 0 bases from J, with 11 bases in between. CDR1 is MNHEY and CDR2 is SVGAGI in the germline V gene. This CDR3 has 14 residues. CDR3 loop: CASRSLSMNTEAFF. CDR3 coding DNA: TGTGCCAGCAGGAGCCTTAGTATGAACACTGAAGCTTTCTTT.

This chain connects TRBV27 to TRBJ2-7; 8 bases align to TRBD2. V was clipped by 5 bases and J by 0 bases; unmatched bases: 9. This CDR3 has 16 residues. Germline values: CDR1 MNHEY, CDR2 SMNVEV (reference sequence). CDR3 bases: TGTGCCAGCAGTGCTATAGCGGGAAAACCCTCCTACGAGCAGTACTTC. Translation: CASSAIAGKPSYEQYF.

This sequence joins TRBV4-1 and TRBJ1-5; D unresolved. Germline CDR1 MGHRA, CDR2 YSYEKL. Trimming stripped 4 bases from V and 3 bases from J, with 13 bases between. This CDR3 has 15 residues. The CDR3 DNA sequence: TGCGCCAGCAGCCCCGCGATCGGGTCCAATCAGCCCCAGCATTTT. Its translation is CASSPAIGSNQPQHF.

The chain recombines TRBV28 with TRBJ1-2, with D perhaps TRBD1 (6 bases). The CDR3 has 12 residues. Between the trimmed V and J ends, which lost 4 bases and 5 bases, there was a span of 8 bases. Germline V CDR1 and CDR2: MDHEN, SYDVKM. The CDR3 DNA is TGTGCCAGCAGTTGGCAGGGGTATGGCTACACCTTC. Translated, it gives CASSWQGYGYTF.

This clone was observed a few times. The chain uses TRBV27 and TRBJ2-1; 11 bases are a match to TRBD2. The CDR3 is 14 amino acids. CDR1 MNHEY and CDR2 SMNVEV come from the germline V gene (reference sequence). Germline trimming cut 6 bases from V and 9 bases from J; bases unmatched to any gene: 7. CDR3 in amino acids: CASSLLAGAVEQFF. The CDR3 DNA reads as TGTGCCAGCAGCCTACTAGCGGGAGCAGTTGAGCAGTTCTTC.

The CDR3 nucleotides read TGCAGCGTTACTCTTCGGCTAGGGGGCTGGCGTCAAGAGACCCAGTACTTC. Protein: CSVTLRLGGWRQETQYF. V gene TRBV29-1 combines with J gene TRBJ2-5; 7 bases align to TRBD1. Germline loops: CDR1 SQVTM, CDR2 ANQGSEA. The V gene end was trimmed by 5 bases and the J gene end by 2 bases; junction bases not matched to a gene: 17. The CDR3 is made up of 17 amino acids. Full variable domain (remainder filled in from reference TRBV29-1 and TRBJ2-5): SAVISQKPSRDICQRGTSLTIQCQVDSQVTMMFWYRQQPGQSLTLIATANQGSEATYESGFVIDKFPISRPNLTFSTLTVSNMSPEDSSIYLCSVTLRLGGWRQETQYFGPGTRLLVL.

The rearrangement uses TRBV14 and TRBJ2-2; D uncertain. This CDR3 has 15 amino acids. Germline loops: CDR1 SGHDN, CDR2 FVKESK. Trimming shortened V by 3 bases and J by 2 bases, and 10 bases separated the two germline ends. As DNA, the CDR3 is TGTGCCAGCAGCCACGATCGGGTAAACACCGGGGAGCTGTTTTTT. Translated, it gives CASSHDRVNTGELFF.

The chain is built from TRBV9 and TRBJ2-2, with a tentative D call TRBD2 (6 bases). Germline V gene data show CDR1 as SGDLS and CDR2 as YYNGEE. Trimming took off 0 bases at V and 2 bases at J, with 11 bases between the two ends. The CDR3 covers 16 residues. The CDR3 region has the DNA TGTGCCAGCAGCGTAGTCCCTAGCGCTAACACCGGGGAGCTGTTTTTT. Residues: CASSVVPSANTGELFF.

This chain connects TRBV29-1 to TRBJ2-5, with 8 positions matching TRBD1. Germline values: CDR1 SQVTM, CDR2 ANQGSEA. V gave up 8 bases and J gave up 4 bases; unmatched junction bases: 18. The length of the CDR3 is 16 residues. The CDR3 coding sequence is TGCAGCTCCGAACAGGTGGACAGGGTGGGTGGAGAGACCCAGTACTTC. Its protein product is CSSEQVDRVGGETQYF. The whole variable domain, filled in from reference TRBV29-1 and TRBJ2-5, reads SAVISQKPSRDICQRGTSLTIQCQVDSQVTMMFWYRQQPGQSLTLIATANQGSEATYESGFVIDKFPISRPNLTFSTLTVSNMSPEDSSIYLCSSEQVDRVGGETQYFGPGTRLLVL.

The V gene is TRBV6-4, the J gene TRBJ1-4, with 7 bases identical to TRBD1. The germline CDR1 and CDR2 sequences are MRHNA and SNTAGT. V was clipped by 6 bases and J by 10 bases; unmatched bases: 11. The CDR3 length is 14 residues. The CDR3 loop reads CASSPTGVGGKLFF. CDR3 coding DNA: TGTGCCAGCAGCCCTACAGGGGTGGGGGGAAAACTGTTTTTT.

The CDR3 protein is CASNKTWHQRERNEQFF. In nucleotides, the CDR3 is TGCGCCAGCAATAAAACTTGGCACCAGCGGGAGAGGAATGAGCAGTTCTTC. This chain uses TRBV23-1 with TRBJ2-1; 8 nucleotides line up with TRBD2. TRBV23-1 is marked as an open reading frame, function uncertain. The CDR3 has 17 residues. The trim removed 7 bases at V and 7 bases at J, leaving 18 bases unmatched.

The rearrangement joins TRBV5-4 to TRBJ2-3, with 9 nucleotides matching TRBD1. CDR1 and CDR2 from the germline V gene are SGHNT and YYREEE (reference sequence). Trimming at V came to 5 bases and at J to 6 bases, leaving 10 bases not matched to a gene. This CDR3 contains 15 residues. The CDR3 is CASSPGQGGMDTQYF. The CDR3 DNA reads TGTGCCAGCAGTCCGGGACAGGGTGGTATGGATACGCAGTATTTT.

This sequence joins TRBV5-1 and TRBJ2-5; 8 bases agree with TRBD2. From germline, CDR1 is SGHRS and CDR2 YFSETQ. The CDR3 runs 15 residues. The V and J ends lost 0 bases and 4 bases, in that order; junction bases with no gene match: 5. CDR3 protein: CASSLGGGRRETQYF. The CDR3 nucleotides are TGCGCCAGCAGCTTGGGTGGCGGGAGGAGAGAGACCCAGTACTTC.

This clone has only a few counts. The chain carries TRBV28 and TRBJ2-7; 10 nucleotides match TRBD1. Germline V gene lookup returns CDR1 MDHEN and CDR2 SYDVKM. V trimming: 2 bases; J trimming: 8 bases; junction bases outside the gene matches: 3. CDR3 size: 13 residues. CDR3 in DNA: TGTGCCAGCAGTTTAGGACAGGGGGATCAGCAGTACTTC. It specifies CASSLGQGDQQYF.

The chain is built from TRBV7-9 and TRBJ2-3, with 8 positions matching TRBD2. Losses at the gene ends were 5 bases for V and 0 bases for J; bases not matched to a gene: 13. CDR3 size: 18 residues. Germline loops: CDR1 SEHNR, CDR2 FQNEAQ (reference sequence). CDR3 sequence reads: CASSRRGGLVRSTDTQYF. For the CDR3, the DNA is TGTGCCAGCAGCAGGCGCGGGGGACTAGTCCGTAGCACAGATACGCAGTATTTT. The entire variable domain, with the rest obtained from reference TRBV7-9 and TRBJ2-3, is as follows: DTGVSQNPRHKITKRGQNVTFRCDPISEHNRLYWYRQTLGQGPEFLTYFQNEAQLEKSRLLSDRFSAERPKGSFSTLEIQRTEQGDSAMYLCASSRRGGLVRSTDTQYFGPGTRLTVL.

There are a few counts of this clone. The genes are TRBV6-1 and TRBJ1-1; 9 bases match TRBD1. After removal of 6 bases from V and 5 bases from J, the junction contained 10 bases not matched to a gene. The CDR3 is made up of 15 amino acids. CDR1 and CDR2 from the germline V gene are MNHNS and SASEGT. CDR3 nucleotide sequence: TGTGCCAGCAGATACGGGGACAGGGCCGGAACTGAAGCTTTCTTT. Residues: CASRYGDRAGTEAFF.

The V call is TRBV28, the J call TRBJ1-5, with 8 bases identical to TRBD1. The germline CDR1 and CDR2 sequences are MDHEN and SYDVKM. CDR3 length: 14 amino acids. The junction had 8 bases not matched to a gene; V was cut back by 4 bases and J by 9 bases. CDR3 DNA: TGTGCCAGCAGTTCGCGGACAGGGCCTAGGCCCCAGCATTTT. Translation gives CASSSRTGPRPQHF.